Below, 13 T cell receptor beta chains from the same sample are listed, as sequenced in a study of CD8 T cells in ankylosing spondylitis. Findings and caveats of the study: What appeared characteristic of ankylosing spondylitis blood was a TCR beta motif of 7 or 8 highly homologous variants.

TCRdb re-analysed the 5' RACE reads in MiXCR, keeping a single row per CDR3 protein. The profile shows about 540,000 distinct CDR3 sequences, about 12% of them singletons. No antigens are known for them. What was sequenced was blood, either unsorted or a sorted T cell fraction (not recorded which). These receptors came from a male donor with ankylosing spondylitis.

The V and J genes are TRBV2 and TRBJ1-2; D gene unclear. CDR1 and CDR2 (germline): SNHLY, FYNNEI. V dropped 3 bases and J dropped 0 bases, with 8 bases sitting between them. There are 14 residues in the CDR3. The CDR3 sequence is CASSEAATNYGYTF. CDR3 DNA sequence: TGTGCCAGCAGTGAGGCAGCGACTAACTATGGCTACACCTTC.

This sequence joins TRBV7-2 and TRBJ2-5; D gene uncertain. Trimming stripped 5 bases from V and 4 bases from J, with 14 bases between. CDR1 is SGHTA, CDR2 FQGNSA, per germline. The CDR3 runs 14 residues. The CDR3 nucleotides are TGTGCCAGCAGCGCGCAGATTTGGGGAGAGACCCAGTACTTC. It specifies CASSAQIWGETQYF.

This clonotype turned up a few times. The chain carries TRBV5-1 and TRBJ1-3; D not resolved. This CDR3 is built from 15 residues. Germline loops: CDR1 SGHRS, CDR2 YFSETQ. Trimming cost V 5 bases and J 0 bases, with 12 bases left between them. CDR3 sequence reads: CASSTDLFSGNTIYF. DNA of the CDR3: TGCGCCAGCAGTACGGACTTATTCTCTGGAAACACCATATATTTT.

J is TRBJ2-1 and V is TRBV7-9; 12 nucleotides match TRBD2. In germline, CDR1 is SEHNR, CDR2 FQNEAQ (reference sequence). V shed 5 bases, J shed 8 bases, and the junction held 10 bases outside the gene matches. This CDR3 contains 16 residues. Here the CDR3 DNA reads TGTGCCAGCAGCCTCGGTTCGCTAGCGGGAGGGGATGAGCAGTTCTTC. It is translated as CASSLGSLAGGDEQFF.

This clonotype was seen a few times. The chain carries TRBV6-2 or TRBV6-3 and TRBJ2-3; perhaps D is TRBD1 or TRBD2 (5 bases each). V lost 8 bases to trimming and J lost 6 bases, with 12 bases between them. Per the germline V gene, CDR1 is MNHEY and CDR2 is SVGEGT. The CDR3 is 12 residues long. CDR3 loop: CASSGTADTQYF. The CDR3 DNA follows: TGTGCCAGCTCTGGGACCGCCGATACGCAGTATTTT.

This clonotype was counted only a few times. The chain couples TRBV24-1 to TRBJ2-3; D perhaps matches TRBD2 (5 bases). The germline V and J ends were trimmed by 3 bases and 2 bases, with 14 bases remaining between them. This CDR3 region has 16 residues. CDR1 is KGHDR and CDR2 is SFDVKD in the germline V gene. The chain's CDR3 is CATSDRRTYFTDTQYF. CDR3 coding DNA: TGTGCCACCAGTGATAGGAGGACTTACTTCACAGATACGCAGTATTTT.

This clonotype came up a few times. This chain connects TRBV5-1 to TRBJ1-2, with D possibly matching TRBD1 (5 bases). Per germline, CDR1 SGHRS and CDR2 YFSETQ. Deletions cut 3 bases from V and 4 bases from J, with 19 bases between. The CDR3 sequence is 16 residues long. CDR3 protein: CASSSTRGGPSYGYTF. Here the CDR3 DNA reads TGCGCCAGCAGCTCCACCCGGGGGGGACCGAGCTATGGCTACACCTTC.

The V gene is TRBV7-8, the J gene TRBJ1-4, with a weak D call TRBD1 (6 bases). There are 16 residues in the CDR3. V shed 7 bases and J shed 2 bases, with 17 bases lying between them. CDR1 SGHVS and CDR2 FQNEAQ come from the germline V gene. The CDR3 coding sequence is TGTGCCAGCACCTTGAACCCAGGGGCTACTAATGAAAAACTGTTTTTT. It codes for CASTLNPGATNEKLFF.

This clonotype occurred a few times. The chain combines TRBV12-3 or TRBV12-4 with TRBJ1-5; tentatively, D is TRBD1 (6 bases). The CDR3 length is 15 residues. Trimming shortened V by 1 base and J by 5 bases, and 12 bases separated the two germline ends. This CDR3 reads CASSLGGGRDQPQHF. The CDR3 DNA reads TGTGCCAGCAGTTTAGGGGGGGGCAGGGATCAGCCCCAGCATTTT.

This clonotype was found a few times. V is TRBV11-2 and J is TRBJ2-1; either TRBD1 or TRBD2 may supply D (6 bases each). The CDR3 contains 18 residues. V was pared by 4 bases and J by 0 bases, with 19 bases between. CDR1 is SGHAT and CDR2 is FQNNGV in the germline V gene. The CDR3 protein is CASSYGGLALSSYNEQFF. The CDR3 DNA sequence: TGTGCCAGCAGCTATGGGGGGCTAGCTCTGAGCTCCTACAATGAGCAGTTCTTC.

This CDR3 reads CASSIRQGNTGELFF. The DNA for the CDR3 is TGTGCCAGTAGTATTCGACAGGGAAACACCGGGGAGCTGTTTTTT. This sequence joins TRBV19 and TRBJ2-2; 7 positions agree with TRBD1. Germline CDR1 is LNHDA and CDR2 is SQIVND (reference sequence). CDR3 length: 15 residues. Trimming took 3 bases from V and 2 from J; bases not matched to a gene: 3.

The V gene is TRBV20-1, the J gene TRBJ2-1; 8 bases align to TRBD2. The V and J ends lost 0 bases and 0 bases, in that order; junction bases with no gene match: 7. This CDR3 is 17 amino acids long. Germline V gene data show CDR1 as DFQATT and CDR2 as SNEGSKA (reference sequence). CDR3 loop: CSARDLQRELSYNEQFF. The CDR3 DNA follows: TGCAGTGCTAGAGATCTCCAGCGGGAGCTCTCCTACAATGAGCAGTTCTTC.

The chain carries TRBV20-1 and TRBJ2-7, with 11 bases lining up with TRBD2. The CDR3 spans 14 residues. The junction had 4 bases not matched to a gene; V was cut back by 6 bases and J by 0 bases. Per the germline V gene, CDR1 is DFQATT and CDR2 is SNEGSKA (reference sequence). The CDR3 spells CSAASGRLSYEQYV. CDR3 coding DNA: TGCAGTGCAGCTAGCGGGAGGCTCTCCTACGAGCAGTACGTC.